Listed below are T cell receptor beta chains from one sample, sequenced in a study of blood T cell repertoires in COVID-19. Clones were sequenced by immunoSEQ multiplex PCR, and TCRdb holds only the in-frame ones, with some missing. Among approximately 170,000 clones listed, approximately 86% were seen once. The sequencing input was peripheral blood. The receptor set was obtained from a man aged 45 to 65 with active or convalescent COVID-19. Both conserved end residues are part of each CDR3. Each record gives: D gene, V gene, clone size, J gene, CDR3 DNA, CDR3 protein. A D gene is named only where the DNA matches it firmly. For some rows the clone size is stated as once, few or many, or as a class when expanded; others skip it.

.	TRBV6-5	once	TRBJ1-5	TGTGCCAGCAGTTACTCAGGGGGTTTCGAGCCCCAGCATTTT	CASSYSGGFEPQHF
.	TRBV19	.	TRBJ1-2	TGTGCCAGTAGTAGCAGGGGAGATGGCTACACCTTC	CASSSRGDGYTF
TRBD2	TRBV11-2	.	TRBJ2-1	TGTGCCAGCAGCCCGTCGGGGGGGCGTTACAATGAGCAGTTCTTC	CASSPSGGRYNEQFF
.	TRBV28	.	TRBJ2-1	TGTGCCAGCAGTTTCGGCGGGAACTCCTACAATGAGCAGTTCTTC	CASSFGGNSYNEQFF
TRBD1	TRBV7-6	.	TRBJ1-2	TGTGCCAGCAGCCCCATACTTGACAGGGGTCACTATGGCTACACCTTC	CASSPILDRGHYGYTF
TRBD1	TRBV7-2	.	TRBJ2-7	TGTGCCAGCAGCTTTATCCGGGACAGAGCCTACGAGCAGTACTTC	CASSFIRDRAYEQYF
TRBD2	TRBV7-3	.	TRBJ2-7	TGTGCCAGCAGCCCCCCCGAGCGGGAGGTCCTCGAGCAGTACTTC	CASSPPEREVLEQYF
TRBD1	TRBV6-4	.	TRBJ1-2	TGTGCCAGCAGTGAGAGCGGTGGACAGGGGGAAGGCTACACCTTC	CASSESGGQGEGYTF
.	TRBV19	.	TRBJ1-2	TGTGCCAGTAGACCTACGACAGGATACTATGGCTACACCTTC	CASRPTTGYYGYTF
.	TRBV2	few	TRBJ2-2	TGTGCCAGCAGTGATTCAGAGAACACCGGGGAGCTGTTTTTT	CASSDSENTGELFF
.	TRBV3-1/TRBV3-2	once	TRBJ1-2	TGTGCCAGCAGCCGCGTAGGGGATGGCTACACCTTC	CASSRVGDGYTF
TRBD2	TRBV10-1	.	TRBJ2-7	TGCGCCAGCCCCTCTTATACGGGGGGGAGAACCTACGAGCAGTACTTC	CASPSYTGGRTYEQYF
.	TRBV29-1	.	TRBJ1-2	TGCAGCGTTGTTGCACAGGGCCGGGGGGGGAACTATGGCTACACCTTC	CSVVAQGRGGNYGYTF
TRBD1	TRBV28	.	TRBJ2-2	TGTGCCAGCAGACGACAGGGCAACCTGAACACCGGGGAGCTGTTTTTT	CASRRQGNLNTGELFF
TRBD1	TRBV7-6	few	TRBJ2-1	TGTGCCAGCAGCTTGACAGGGGGTAGCTCCTACAATGAGCAGTTCTTC	CASSLTGGSSYNEQFF
TRBD2	TRBV7-9	.	TRBJ2-7	TGTGCCAGCAGCCTCGGGGGGTTCACCTACGAGCAGTACTTC	CASSLGGFTYEQYF
TRBD1	TRBV29-1	.	TRBJ2-1	TGCAGCGTTGGGACAGGGGCGCAAAATGAGCAGTTCTTC	CSVGTGAQNEQFF
.	TRBV6-1	.	TRBJ2-7	TGTGCCAGCAGTGAAGGAGCCGGGGGGCCCTACGAGCAGTACTTC	CASSEGAGGPYEQYF
TRBD1	TRBV5-4	.	TRBJ1-4	TGTGCCAGCAGCAAGGGACAGGAAGACGAAAAACTGTTTTTT	CASSKGQEDEKLFF
.	TRBV19	.	TRBJ2-2	TGTGCCAGTAGAGGACTATCCACCGGGGAGCTGTTTTTT	CASRGLSTGELFF
TRBD1	TRBV18	.	TRBJ1-6	TGTGCCAGCTCACTCCGGACAGGGGGCGATAATTCACCCCTCCACTTT	CASSLRTGGDNSPLHF
.	TRBV19	.	TRBJ1-5	TGTGCCAGTAGGAGCAGTAGGGGGTTCAATCAGCCCCAGCATTTT	CASRSSRGFNQPQHF
.	TRBV6-6	.	TRBJ2-3	TGTGCCAGCAGTTACGCCCAGGATACGCAGTATTTT	CASSYAQDTQYF
.	TRBV29-1	.	TRBJ1-6	TGCAGCGTCGGCGGATCGTCCTATAATTCACCCCTCCACTTT	CSVGGSSYNSPLHF
.	TRBV4-3	few	TRBJ2-2	TGCGCCAGCAGACTCGGGGTACAGGGCGGGGAGCTGTTTTTT	CASRLGVQGGELFF
TRBD2	TRBV9	.	TRBJ2-3	TGTGCCAGCAGCCCATTTGGACTAGCGGTAGATACGCAGTATTTT	CASSPFGLAVDTQYF
.	TRBV15	once	TRBJ2-5	TGTGCCACCAGCAGTGGAACCTTAGCATCGGAGACCCAGTACTTC	CATSSGTLASETQYF
.	TRBV7-2	.	TRBJ1-5	TGTGCCAGCAGCTTAGACGGGGGAGGGAATCAGCCCCAGCATTTT	CASSLDGGGNQPQHF
.	TRBV5-1	.	TRBJ1-4	TGCGCCAGCAGCTTCGTGCCAACGCCCGGGGAAAATGAAAAACTGTTTTTT	CASSFVPTPGENEKLFF
.	TRBV19	.	TRBJ1-2	TGTGCCAGTAGAGACCTCGGACAGATAGTTGGCTACACCTTC	CASRDLGQIVGYTF
TRBD2	TRBV7-3	.	TRBJ2-3	TGTGCCAGCAGCTTTTCAGACAGGGGGACTAGCGGGAGGGCCCTCGGAGATACGCAGTATTTT	CASSFSDRGTSGRALGDTQYF
.	TRBV2	few	TRBJ1-2	TGTGCCAGCAGTCCGCCGTTACAGGGCAGAGATGGCTACACCTTC	CASSPPLQGRDGYTF
TRBD1	TRBV7-9	.	TRBJ2-3	TGTGCCAGCAGCCTCCAGGGACAGCCGAGCACAGATACGCAGTATTTT	CASSLQGQPSTDTQYF
.	TRBV23-1	.	TRBJ2-1	TGCGCCAGCAGTCAATCCGAGGTCCGCTCCTACAATGAGCAGTTCTTC	CASSQSEVRSYNEQFF
.	TRBV2	.	TRBJ1-6	TGTGCCAGCAGTGTTACAAGTTCACCCCTCCACTTT	CASSVTSSPLHF
TRBD1	TRBV5-4	.	TRBJ2-1	TGTGCCAGCAGCTCACGACAGGGGTTGGGGAATGAGCAGTTCTTC	CASSSRQGLGNEQFF
.	TRBV4-2	.	TRBJ2-3	TGTGCCAGCAGCCAAGAGGTACAGGGCTGGTCAGATACGCAGTATTTT	CASSQEVQGWSDTQYF
TRBD1	TRBV27	.	TRBJ1-2	TGTGCCAGCAGTCCGAGGGGGACAGGGGAACGTGGCTACACCTTC	CASSPRGTGERGYTF
.	TRBV20-1	.	TRBJ2-7	TGCAGTGCTAGCTCAGGGAACGAGCAGTACTTC	CSASSGNEQYF
.	TRBV7-2	.	TRBJ1-2	TGTGCCAGCAGCTTAGCGACAGGTCTTTCCTACACCTTC	CASSLATGLSYTF
TRBD2	TRBV2	.	TRBJ2-5	TGTGCCAGCAGAGCCACTAGCGGGAGGGCCGGGGAGACCCAGTACTTC	CASRATSGRAGETQYF
.	TRBV3-1/TRBV3-2	.	TRBJ1-6	TGTGCCAGCAGCCAAGGACACAGTAATTCACCCCTCCACTTT	CASSQGHSNSPLHF
.	TRBV6-1	.	TRBJ1-1	TGTGCCAGCAGTTCCGGCGGACATAAATACACTGAAGCTTTCTTT	CASSSGGHKYTEAFF
.	TRBV28	.	TRBJ2-1	TGTGCCAGCAGTTTATGGAGTATAAGCTCCTACAATGAGCAGTTCTTC	CASSLWSISSYNEQFF
TRBD1	TRBV5-6	once	TRBJ1-1	TGTGCCAGCAGCCCAGGGGGTTGGACTGAAGCTTTCTTT	CASSPGGWTEAFF
TRBD2	TRBV5-6	.	TRBJ2-3	TGTGCCAGCAAGATTAGCGGGAACACAGATACGCAGTATTTT	CASKISGNTDTQYF
TRBD2	TRBV19	.	TRBJ2-2	TGTGCCAGTACAGGGATTACGGGGGGCACCGGGGAGCTGTTTTTT	CASTGITGGTGELFF
.	TRBV2	.	TRBJ1-1	TGTGCCAGCAGTGAAAACAGACAGAACACTGAAGCTTTCTTT	CASSENRQNTEAFF
.	TRBV19	once	TRBJ1-6	TGTGCCAGTAGTCCGGGACATAGTTCCTCCTATAATTCACCCCTCCACTTT	CASSPGHSSSYNSPLHF
TRBD2	TRBV5-1	.	TRBJ2-1	TGCGCCAGGAGCGGGAGGGAGAAGAATGAGCAGTTCTTC	CARSGREKNEQFF
TRBD2	TRBV19	.	TRBJ2-1	TGTGCCAGTAGTATAGATCCGAGGACTAGCGGGAGGGGGGAGCAGTTCTTC	CASSIDPRTSGRGEQFF
.	TRBV7-9	.	TRBJ2-3	TGTGCCAGCAGCTTAGCACCCAGGGGTTCTAGCACAGATACGCAGTATTTT	CASSLAPRGSSTDTQYF
.	TRBV19	.	TRBJ2-6	TGTGCCAGTAGCACGGGCTCTGGGGCCAACGTCCTGACTTTC	CASSTGSGANVLTF
.	TRBV10-3	.	TRBJ1-2	TGTGCCATCAGTGAGTCAGGGTCCGGGGGCTATGGCTACACCTTC	CAISESGSGGYGYTF
.	TRBV7-6	.	TRBJ2-1	TGTGCCAGCAGCTTAGGGCAGTATCCCTACAATGAGCAGTTCTTC	CASSLGQYPYNEQFF